This record concerns one T cell receptor (beta chain) sequence. Generated by immunoSEQ multiplex PCR, the TCRdb table keeps only in-frame clones and is missing some. The sample includes 100,000 to 130,000 clones, almost 85% of them seen just once. The data derive from a study of blood T cell repertoires in COVID-19. Across the study: The cDNA or gDNA used as material had been derived from T cells, B-cell-depleted T cells, or PBMCs.

Sequencing was carried out using peripheral blood. The receptor was isolated from a human donor in a cohort sampled during active COVID-19.

CDR3 loop: CASSQANTEAFF. The CDR3 nucleotides are TGCGCCAGCAGCCAGGCGAACACTGAAGCTTTCTTT. The J gene is TRBJ1-1, the V gene TRBV4-1; D gene ambiguous. This CDR3 is built from 12 residues. The germline V and J ends were trimmed by 3 bases and 1 base, with 3 bases remaining between them. Germline CDR1 reads MGHRA; CDR2 reads YSYEKL.